Listed below are T cell receptor beta chains from one sample, sequenced in a study of blood T cell repertoires in COVID-19. Data came from immunoSEQ multiplex PCR; TCRdb stores just in-frame clones and leaves some out. The sample lists about 250,000 clones; approximately 84% were seen once. Specimen: peripheral blood. The receptors were sampled from a man aged 50 to 60 with active or convalescent COVID-19. CDR3s include the opening cysteine and the closing phenylalanine or tryptophan.

>TRBV7-6|TRBJ2-7
CASSLEAGDYEQYF
>TRBV18|TRBJ2-4
CASSPGLAGLKNIQYF
>TRBV30|TRBJ2-7
CAGGTSDDYEQYF
>TRBV27|TRBJ2-6
CASSFGLAGASGANVLTF
>TRBV9|TRBJ2-1
CASSVGASGGEQFF
>TRBV21-1|TRBJ1-5
CASTPQGGESNQPQHF
>TRBV2|TRBJ2-7
CASSERQVGEQYF
>TRBV12-3/TRBV12-4|TRBJ1-5
CASSGTSNQPQHF
>TRBV7-6|TRBJ1-2
CASSFGTGSSYGYTF
>TRBV5-6|TRBJ1-5
CASSLTAGTGAFNQPQHF
>TRBV7-2|TRBJ1-4
CASSLVGGGKTGEKLFF
>TRBV2|TRBJ1-2
CASSAQGRGGYTF
>TRBV5-1|TRBJ1-4
CASSLGDRSDEKLFF
>TRBV4-3|TRBJ1-1
CASSQADGRAFF
>TRBV5-1|TRBJ1-1
CASSLYAGNTEAFF
>TRBV6-5|TRBJ1-2
CASSSGFGGYTF
>TRBV5-1|TRBJ2-1
CASNESGDEQFF
>TRBV2|TRBJ2-5
CASSEGRGLVSRTETQYF
>TRBV19|TRBJ2-7
CASSRDGLAGGPDEQYF
>TRBV19|TRBJ1-2
CASSVREGNYGYTF
>TRBV6-5|TRBJ2-7
CATRGDRGRYEQYF
>TRBV3-1/TRBV3-2|TRBJ1-2
CASSQDWGQNYGYTF
>TRBV4-3|TRBJ2-3
CASSQAGTSGTDTQYF
>TRBV10-3|TRBJ1-2
CAISETQGRKGYGYTF
>TRBV29-1|TRBJ2-5
CSVGGTSLGTQYF
>TRBV2|TRBJ2-5
CASSDQGRLVETQYF
>TRBV4-3|TRBJ1-2
CASSHDTGTGRAGYTF
>TRBV28|TRBJ1-2
CASWQRAYTF
>TRBV7-6|TRBJ2-5
CASGTVAGLETQYF
>TRBV7-2|TRBJ2-1
CASSPQRGVGNEQFF
>TRBV4-2|TRBJ1-1
CASSQALREATEAFF
>TRBV6-6|TRBJ1-2
CASSFLQGPYGYTF
>TRBV10-3|TRBJ1-2
CAISGQGNGYTF
>TRBV14|TRBJ2-1
CASSQEQSDREQFF
>TRBV19|TRBJ1-4
CASSFSRLRDRGTTNEKLFF
>TRBV19|TRBJ2-1
CASGTGGNEQFF
>TRBV7-2|TRBJ1-1
CASSVRQGANTEAFF
>TRBV20-1|TRBJ2-5
CSASASGGNLQETQYF
>TRBV21-1|TRBJ2-7
CASSSRTGAFHEQYF
>TRBV5-1|TRBJ1-2
CASSLALSAGLMDGYTF
>TRBV4-3|TRBJ1-1
CASSQETGRNTEAFF
>TRBV5-1|TRBJ1-2
CASSFSQGPVGYTF
>TRBV19|TRBJ1-3
CASSMSVTAGNTIYF
>TRBV29-1|TRBJ2-6
CSATGESPSGANVLTF
>TRBV30|TRBJ2-7
CAWTGNYEQYF
>TRBV28|TRBJ1-4
CASRWTATNEKLFF
>TRBV5-6|TRBJ2-1
CASSSWTGTSGNNEQFF